This T cell receptor (beta chain) was retrieved from a study of T-cell reconstitution after alpha-beta-depleted transplantation in children. General study results and limits: Where alpha-beta T cells came from about two months after transplant was reportedly several hundred expanded graft clones. When one year had passed after transplant, most T-cell counts and diversity came from newly produced T cells.

Preparation of the TCRbeta library was carried out with unique molecular identifiers. One entry per CDR3 protein results from TCRdb running MiXCR on the PCR reads. The sample carries roughly 300,000 distinct CDR3 sequences, roughly 12% recorded once. This clonotype was counted many times. Antigen: not known. The V gene lost 2 bases and the J gene lost 14 bases, with 10 bases spanning the gap. Germline lookup yields CDR1 MNHEY and CDR2 SVGAGI. The CDR3 runs to 11 residues. The input for sequencing was peripheral blood, taken 180 days after TCRalphabeta/CD19-depleted stem cell transplant. The rearrangement uses TRBV6-5 and TRBJ2-4; D remains unclear. The TCR originated in a male patient aged 2 to 9 who had a stem cell transplant for chronic granulomatous disease, so the T cells may come from the graft donor. The CDR3 DNA reads TGTGCCAGCAGTTACGGAATCCGGGAGTACTTC. Its protein product is CASSYGIREYF.